The T cell receptor beta chain described here comes from a study of Graves' ophthalmopathy and Graves' hyperthyroidism. RNA transcripts provided the template for amplifying TCR beta CDR3 regions. HTBI primers primed a first-round RT-PCR, and a second-round multiplex PCR followed. One entry per CDR3 protein, called by TCRdb with MiXCR from the multiplex PCR reads. The table has hundreds of thousands of distinct CDR3 sequences, 20% to 25% seen once. Study results and limitations: Ophthalmopathy progression predictions by the model showed about 75% specificity and approximately 70% sensitivity.

The CDR3 consists of 12 residues. The germline V and J ends were trimmed by 0 bases and 5 bases, with 8 bases remaining between them. Germline CDR1 SQVTM, CDR2 ANQGSEA. This clonotype was recorded at least ten times. The target antigen is unknown. This chain links TRBV29-1 with TRBJ2-7, with D tentatively TRBD1 (5 bases). Sequencing input: peripheral blood. This TCR was sampled from a woman aged 45-60 years with Graves' ophthalmopathy. This CDR3 reads CSVEDRVNEQYF. CDR3 DNA sequence: TGCAGCGTTGAAGACAGGGTGAACGAGCAGTACTTC.